The T cell receptor beta chain described here comes from a study of T cell responses to AZD1222 COVID-19 vaccine. Whole-study findings and limits: Reportedly, close to half of spike-specific TCRs are directed against unmutated variant regions. Spike-specific TCR breadth and depth rose after two AZD1222 doses. Regions 160-218 and 743-854 held dominance among vaccine-associated CD4 TCRs, which spanned spike.

Worth noting for this clone: Its cognate antigen is unknown.

This CDR3 comprises 13 residues. V lost 2 bases and J 3 bases, leaving 5 bases between the germline ends. Germline CDR1 is SGHRS and CDR2 is YFSETQ. Repertoires were generated with immunoSEQ multiplex PCR, while TCRdb's copy carries only in-frame clones and drops some. The sample includes 150,000 to 180,000 clones, about 90% seen only once; the top ten take 5.5%. The clonotype originates from an adult in good health. The chain joins TRBV5-1 to TRBJ2-2; maybe TRBD1 (5 bases). Sample: peripheral blood, taken on day 0 of MenACWY control vaccination. The CDR3 DNA reads TGCGCCAGCAGCTTCAGGGACACCGGGGAGCTGTTTTTT. Its protein product is CASSFRDTGELFF. The variable domain in full, with the rest retrieved from reference TRBV5-1 and TRBJ2-2, is KAGVTQTPRYLIKTRGQQVTLSCSPISGHRSVSWYQQTPGQGLQFLFEYFSETQRNKGNFPGRFSGRQFSNSRSEMNVSTLELGDSALYLCASSFRDTGELFFGEGSRLTVL.